A selection of T cell receptor beta chains follows, all from one sample in a study of blood T cell repertoires in COVID-19. The repertoire was sequenced with immunoSEQ multiplex PCR; TCRdb's copy has only in-frame clones and lacks some. Here the sample spans approximately 280,000 clones, approximately 85% being singletons. Sequences were obtained from peripheral blood. These TCRs come from a man between 50 and 59 years old with active or convalescent COVID-19. The CDR3 runs from the conserved cysteine through the conserved F or W. A D gene is named only where the DNA matches it firmly. The size field is filled for only some rows; it gives once, few, many or a size class.

TRBJ1-1 | . | once | TRBV19 | CASSILSSGSTEAFF | TGTGCCAGTAGTATATTATCGTCGGGGAGCACTGAAGCTTTCTTT
TRBJ2-7 | . | few | TRBV28 | CAARGGYEQYF | TGTGCCGCCCGAGGGGGCTACGAGCAGTACTTC
TRBJ2-1 | TRBD2 | . | TRBV20-1 | CSASKAGGLNEQFF | TGCAGTGCTAGTAAAGCGGGAGGCCTCAATGAGCAGTTCTTC
TRBJ2-7 | . | . | TRBV30 | CAWSVGGGGISYEQYF | TGTGCCTGGAGTGTAGGGGGGGGAGGGATCTCCTACGAGCAGTACTTC
TRBJ1-1 | TRBD1 | . | TRBV29-1 | CSVGQGRTEAFF | TGCAGCGTCGGACAGGGAAGGACTGAAGCTTTCTTT
TRBJ1-2 | TRBD1 | . | TRBV6-5 | CASSYSGQYYGYTF | TGTGCCAGCAGTTACTCGGGACAGTACTATGGCTACACCTTC
TRBJ2-3 | TRBD1 | . | TRBV5-4 | CASSRRLGQGRGTDTQYF | TGTGCCAGCAGCCGGCGATTGGGACAGGGACGAGGCACAGATACGCAGTATTTT
TRBJ2-3 | TRBD2 | . | TRBV9 | CASSLTWTSGSTDTQYF | TGTGCCAGCAGCTTAACCTGGACTAGCGGGAGTACAGATACGCAGTATTTT
TRBJ2-3 | TRBD2 | . | TRBV2 | CASSGTSGLSTDTQYF | TGTGCCAGCAGTGGGACTAGCGGTTTGTCCACAGATACGCAGTATTTT
TRBJ2-2 | . | . | TRBV21-1 | CASSLGGTQPISDGELFF | TGTGCCAGCAGCTTAGGGGGTACACAACCTATCTCAGACGGGGAGCTGTTTTTT
TRBJ1-1 | TRBD1 | . | TRBV28 | CASRLQGATTEAFF | TGTGCCAGCAGGCTACAGGGGGCTACCACTGAAGCTTTCTTT
TRBJ2-1 | . | . | TRBV7-2 | CASSYQGGGNHRRSEQFF | TGTGCCAGCAGCTACCAGGGAGGGGGGAACCACCGGAGGAGTGAGCAGTTCTTC
TRBJ1-5 | . | . | TRBV23-1 | CASSQSGGLNQPQHF | TGCGCCAGCAGTCAATCCGGCGGCCTTAATCAGCCCCAGCATTTT
TRBJ1-1 | . | once | TRBV6-2/TRBV6-3 | CASSYSAPHTEAFF | TGTGCCAGCAGTTACTCAGCGCCCCACACTGAAGCTTTCTTT
TRBJ2-1 | TRBD1 | once | TRBV7-9 | CASRHSQGPYNEQFF | TGTGCCAGCAGACATTCACAGGGGCCTTACAATGAGCAGTTCTTC
TRBJ1-4 | . | . | TRBV30 | CAWSVRGEKLFF | TGTGCCTGGAGTGTACGGGGTGAAAAACTGTTTTTT
TRBJ2-3 | . | . | TRBV9 | CASSVGTETDTQYF | TGTGCCAGCAGCGTAGGGACAGAAACAGATACGCAGTATTTT
TRBJ1-1 | TRBD1 | . | TRBV18 | CASSPQRTGNTEAFF | TGTGCCAGCTCACCACAGCGGACAGGCAACACTGAAGCTTTCTTT
TRBJ2-1 | . | . | TRBV5-1 | CASSLEAASYNEQFF | TGCGCCAGCAGCTTGGAAGCGGCCTCCTACAATGAGCAGTTCTTC
TRBJ2-1 | . | few | TRBV7-3 | CASSSQGWNEQFF | TGTGCCAGCAGCTCCCAGGGTTGGAATGAGCAGTTCTTC
TRBJ2-2 | . | . | TRBV4-2 | CASSQGRHDANTGELFF | TGTGCCAGCAGCCAAGGTAGACATGACGCGAACACCGGGGAGCTGTTTTTT
TRBJ2-2 | . | . | TRBV12-5 | CASGLSGGTGELFF | TGTGCTAGTGGTTTGTCCGGAGGCACCGGGGAGCTGTTTTTT
TRBJ2-2 | TRBD2 | . | TRBV3-1/TRBV3-2 | CASSRRTSGRNSGELFF | TGTGCCAGCAGCCGGAGGACTAGCGGGAGAAATTCCGGGGAGCTGTTTTTT
TRBJ1-2 | . | . | TRBV5-4 | CASSLDGSYGYTF | TGTGCCAGCAGCTTGGACGGTAGTTATGGCTACACCTTC
TRBJ2-7 | TRBD2 | . | TRBV6-5 | CASKGLAEYEQYF | TGTGCCAGCAAGGGACTAGCCGAGTACGAGCAGTACTTC
TRBJ2-1 | TRBD1 | . | TRBV14 | CASSPSGQGLRQFF | TGTGCCAGCAGCCCATCGGGACAGGGGTTGAGGCAGTTCTTC
TRBJ2-2 | TRBD2 | . | TRBV9 | CASGGLAGGHTGELFF | TGTGCCAGCGGGGGACTAGCGGGAGGGCATACCGGGGAGCTGTTTTTT
TRBJ2-3 | . | . | TRBV27 | CASRNEIDTQYF | TGTGCCAGCAGGAACGAGATAGATACGCAGTATTTT
TRBJ1-1 | TRBD1 | . | TRBV5-1 | CASSQPSGTGTLNTEAFF | TGCGCCAGCAGCCAACCGTCGGGGACAGGGACCCTTAACACTGAAGCTTTCTTT
TRBJ2-2 | TRBD2 | . | TRBV3-1/TRBV3-2 | CASSQWGGTATGELFF | TGTGCCAGCAGCCAATGGGGGGGGACGGCCACCGGGGAGCTGTTTTTT
TRBJ2-7 | TRBD2 | . | TRBV2 | CASTRLAGGMYEQYF | TGTGCCAGCACTCGACTAGCGGGAGGAATGTACGAGCAGTACTTC
TRBJ2-5 | TRBD1 | . | TRBV15 | CATTRGTGGRETQYF | TGTGCCACCACCCGGGGGACAGGGGGTAGGGAGACCCAGTACTTC
TRBJ1-6 | . | . | TRBV7-2 | CASSMGAGSSYNSPLHF | TGTGCCAGCAGCATGGGGGCAGGGAGCTCCTATAATTCACCCCTCCACTTT
TRBJ1-2 | . | . | TRBV3-1/TRBV3-2 | CASSQAVNYGYTF | TGTGCCAGCAGCCAAGCCGTTAACTATGGCTACACCTTC
TRBJ2-7 | TRBD2 | few | TRBV5-4 | CASRPGLAGAYEQYF | TGTGCCAGCAGACCCGGACTAGCGGGAGCCTACGAGCAGTACTTC
TRBJ2-3 | . | . | TRBV7-9 | CASSLGGRAGTDTQYF | TGTGCCAGCAGCTTAGGGGGGCGGGCCGGCACAGATACGCAGTATTTT
TRBJ2-7 | TRBD1 | once | TRBV28 | CASSVGQFVEQYF | TGTGCCAGCAGTGTGGGACAGTTCGTAGAGCAGTACTTC
TRBJ2-7 | TRBD2 | . | TRBV5-1 | CASSRGLVTDEQYF | TGCGCCAGCAGCCGGGGACTAGTGACAGACGAGCAGTACTTC
TRBJ1-2 | . | . | TRBV15 | CATSRGQSGGYGYTF | TGTGCCACCAGCAGAGGCCAGTCCGGGGGGTATGGCTACACCTTC
TRBJ1-5 | TRBD1 | . | TRBV18 | CASSPRGQGTPNQPQHF | TGTGCCAGCTCACCAAGGGGACAGGGGACTCCTAATCAGCCCCAGCATTTT
TRBJ2-7 | TRBD2 | . | TRBV5-4 | CASSPNPTSVAGEQYF | TGTGCCAGCAGCCCTAACCCGACTAGCGTGGCAGGAGAGCAGTACTTC
TRBJ1-4 | . | . | TRBV10-3 | CAISESGGVGTNEKLFF | TGTGCCATCAGTGAGTCGGGGGGTGTCGGAACTAATGAAAAACTGTTTTTT
TRBJ1-2 | . | . | TRBV6-1 | CASSPPDRTTNGYTF | TGTGCCAGCAGTCCTCCGGACAGAACAACCAATGGCTACACCTTC
TRBJ2-2 | TRBD2 | . | TRBV11-2 | CASSLFSGRTHTGELFF | TGTGCCAGCAGCTTATTTAGCGGGAGAACCCACACCGGGGAGCTGTTTTTT
TRBJ2-1 | . | . | TRBV6-5 | CASMRSGPYNEQFF | TGTGCCAGCATGAGAAGCGGACCCTACAATGAGCAGTTCTTC
TRBJ2-2 | . | once | TRBV24-1 | CATTNTGELFF | TGTGCCACCACAAACACCGGGGAGCTGTTTTTT
TRBJ2-1 | TRBD1 | . | TRBV5-1 | CASSRTGGYNEQFF | TGCGCCAGCAGCCGGACAGGGGGCTACAATGAGCAGTTCTTC
TRBJ2-1 | TRBD2 | . | TRBV4-2 | CASSQDGLAGDNEQFF | TGTGCCAGCAGCCAAGATGGTCTAGCGGGGGACAATGAGCAGTTCTTC
TRBJ2-6 | TRBD1 | few | TRBV6-2/TRBV6-3 | CASSQGPGQGARGANVLTF | TGTGCCAGCAGTCAAGGACCGGGACAGGGGGCGCGAGGGGCCAACGTCCTGACTTTC
TRBJ2-7 | . | . | TRBV7-9 | CASSPPRGLTDEQYF | TGTGCCAGCAGCCCCCCCCGGGGACTTACGGACGAGCAGTACTTC
TRBJ2-5 | . | . | TRBV5-1 | CASSLVSRIEETQYF | TGCGCCAGCAGCTTGGTGTCGAGGATTGAAGAGACCCAGTACTTC
TRBJ2-7 | . | . | TRBV1 | CTSSQDSPGQGPEQYF | TGCACCAGCAGCCAAGATTCTCCGGGACAGGGCCCCGAGCAGTACTTC
TRBJ2-1 | . | . | TRBV4-3 | CASSPRIGGEQFF | TGCGCCAGCAGCCCTAGGATAGGTGGTGAGCAGTTCTTC
TRBJ1-5 | . | . | TRBV6-5 | CASSYSQESQPQHF | TGTGCCAGCAGTTACTCTCAGGAAAGTCAGCCCCAGCATTTT
TRBJ1-1 | . | . | TRBV29-1 | CSVVTGPAGTEAFF | TGCAGCGTTGTGACGGGACCAGCGGGGACTGAAGCTTTCTTT
TRBJ1-2 | . | . | TRBV3-1/TRBV3-2 | CASRSGGGNGYTF | TGTGCCAGCAGATCCGGGGGGGGCAATGGCTACACCTTC
TRBJ1-5 | . | . | TRBV5-4 | CASSPTGGQPQHF | TGTGCCAGCAGCCCGACCGGGGGTCAGCCCCAGCATTTT
TRBJ1-2 | . | . | TRBV2 | CASSEDRSYGYTF | TGTGCCAGCAGTGAGGACAGATCCTATGGCTACACCTTC
TRBJ2-2 | TRBD2 | few | TRBV3-1/TRBV3-2 | CASRREGDTGELFF | TGTGCCAGCAGGAGGGAGGGCGACACCGGGGAGCTGTTTTTT
TRBJ1-2 | . | . | TRBV30 | CAWNPRGSGGYTF | TGTGCCTGGAACCCACGGGGGTCGGGGGGCTACACCTTC